This entry lists 28 T cell receptor beta chains sequenced from one sample in a study of blood T cell repertoires in COVID-19 (TCRdb year 2020). Receptors were amplified or captured by the immunoSEQ multiplex PCR assay. This is the immuneACCESS table as TCRdb keeps it, with only in-frame sequences that have V and J called. A part of the clones is gone; compared with another copy, unresolved V genes explain less than half, and the rest is unexplained. The sample data list about 160,000 clones, and 80% of these were observed just once. The top ten hold around 3.2% of the sample. Sequencing was done on a sample of PBMCs or T cells enriched from blood (not recorded which). The origin of the receptors is a woman in her sixties who had recovered from COVID-19.

This chain joins TRBV5-1 and TRBJ1-1, with 7 bases aligning to TRBD1. The junction had 7 bases not matched to a gene; V was cut back by 4 bases and J by 4 bases. Germline loops: CDR1 SGHRS, CDR2 YFSETQ. The CDR3 is 14 amino acids. The CDR3 coding sequence is TGCGCCAGCAGCGAAGACAGGGTGGGCACTGAAGCTTTCTTT. Translation: CASSEDRVGTEAFF.

The genes are TRBV13 and TRBJ2-3; possibly TRBD1 for D (5 bases). The CDR3 covers 17 residues. Germline V gives CDR1 PRHDT, CDR2 FYEKMQ (reference sequence). V was clipped by 4 bases and J by 6 bases, with 23 bases between them. In nucleotides, the CDR3 is TGTGCCAGCAGCTCTAAGTCTTACCTTGGGGCGGCTGATACGCAGTATTTT. This codes for CASSSKSYLGAADTQYF. The full variable domain, with the rest looked up from reference TRBV13 and TRBJ2-3, is AAGVIQSPRHLIKEKRETATLKCYPIPRHDTVYWYQQGPGQDPQFLISFYEKMQSDKGSIPDRFSAQQFSDYHSELNMSSLELGDSALYFCASSSKSYLGAADTQYFGPGTRLTVL.

The chain combines TRBV11-3 with TRBJ1-1, with D unresolved. The CDR3 is 14 residues long. Germline values: CDR1 SGHNT, CDR2 YENEEA. V dropped 5 bases and J dropped 1 base, with 11 bases sitting between them. This chain's CDR3 is CASSPGLRNTEAFF. The DNA of the CDR3 is TGTGCCAGCAGCCCCGGTCTGAGGAACACTGAAGCTTTCTTT.

This clone was observed a handful of times. This chain joins TRBV4-2 and TRBJ2-3; D gene ambiguous. V lost 1 base, J lost 4 bases, and 3 bases lay in between. The CDR3 loop spans 12 amino acids. Germline CDR1 is LGHNA and CDR2 is YNFKEQ. The CDR3 is CASSQVADTQYF. The CDR3 DNA reads TGTGCCAGCAGCCAAGTAGCAGATACGCAGTATTTT.

V gene TRBV10-3 combines with J gene TRBJ2-3; TRBD2 agrees at 10 bases. Germline CDR1 reads ENHRY; CDR2 reads SYGVKD. V dropped 5 bases and J dropped 0; count of bases not matched to a gene: 2. This CDR3 is built from 15 residues. CDR3 nucleotide sequence: TGTGCCATCAGTACTAGCGGGGCTAGCACAGATACGCAGTATTTT. Its protein product is CAISTSGASTDTQYF.

This chain joins TRBV12-2 and TRBJ1-5; the table names TRBD1, a call not compared with the DNA. TRBV12-2 is a listed pseudogene. This CDR3 region has 14 residues. The CDR3 region is CASRFNSSYQPQHF. The CDR3, as DNA: TGTGCAAGTCGCTTCAACAGCTCCTATCAGCCCCAGCATTTT.

In its sample, this clone was seen many times. The rearrangement joins TRBV24-1 to TRBJ2-3; no firm D call. V was shortened by 6 bases and J by 0 bases, with 12 bases between the two germline ends. Germline CDR1 is KGHDR and CDR2 is SFDVKD. The CDR3 is made up of 15 amino acids. In DNA form, the CDR3 reads TGTGCCACCAGTCCGCTTACGGAGAGCACAGATACGCAGTATTTT. Translation gives CATSPLTESTDTQYF.

This chain connects TRBV5-1 to TRBJ2-3, with D perhaps TRBD1 (6 bases). The CDR3 contains 14 residues. Deletions cut 7 bases from V and 0 bases from J, with 12 bases between. Per the germline V gene, CDR1 is SGHRS and CDR2 is YFSETQ. The DNA for the CDR3 is TGCGCCAGCCGGGACATTTCTAGCACAGATACGCAGTATTTT. This encodes CASRDISSTDTQYF. The full variable domain, rest sourced from reference TRBV5-1 and TRBJ2-3, is KAGVTQTPRYLIKTRGQQVTLSCSPISGHRSVSWYQQTPGQGLQFLFEYFSETQRNKGNFPGRFSGRQFSNSRSEMNVSTLELGDSALYLCASRDISSTDTQYFGPGTRLTVL.

This clone showed up just a few times. The V and J genes are TRBV27 and TRBJ1-2; D is ambiguous. The germline CDR1 and CDR2 sequences are MNHEY and SMNVEV (reference sequence). This CDR3 is built from 13 residues. Trimming stripped 2 bases from V and 2 bases from J, with 6 bases between. The CDR3 sequence: CASSLNLNYGYTF. The DNA of the CDR3 is TGTGCCAGCAGTTTAAACCTAAACTATGGCTACACCTTC.

This clone was counted once. The V and J genes are TRBV14 and TRBJ1-1; possible D gene TRBD1, 5 bases. Germline V gene data show CDR1 as SGHDN and CDR2 as FVKESK. The ends were cut back, 4 bases at V and 3 bases at J, with 12 bases in the middle. The CDR3 is 14 amino acids. CDR3: CASSPNRMHTEAFF. In DNA, the CDR3 is TGTGCCAGCAGCCCCAACAGGATGCACACTGAAGCTTTCTTT.

The count of this clone is one. The V and J genes are TRBV12-3 or TRBV12-4 and TRBJ1-2; D gene ambiguous. CDR3 size: 12 residues. Trimming removed 6 bases from V and 4 bases from J, with 9 bases in between. This CDR3 is CASSQFRYGYTF. The CDR3 DNA follows: TGTGCCAGCAGCCAGTTCCGCTATGGCTACACCTTC.

V usage is TRBV4-2 and J usage is TRBJ2-3; D perhaps matches TRBD2 (7 bases). CDR1 is LGHNA and CDR2 is YNFKEQ in the germline V gene. The CDR3 covers 17 residues. Trimming took off 1 base at V and 0 bases at J, with 14 bases between the two ends. CDR3 region: CASSQAPPGGSTDTQYF. CDR3 bases: TGTGCCAGCAGCCAAGCCCCCCCGGGGGGCAGCACAGATACGCAGTATTTT.

The rearrangement uses TRBV28 and TRBJ2-7; 9 nucleotides align to TRBD2. Germline V gives CDR1 MDHEN, CDR2 SYDVKM. The CDR3 consists of 13 residues. J lost 0 bases, V lost 6 bases, and 0 bases had no gene match. DNA of the CDR3: TGTGCCAGCAGGCGGGGGGGCTCCTACGAGCAGTACTTC. Encoded protein: CASRRGGSYEQYF.

This clone has just one count. V usage is TRBV6-5 and J usage is TRBJ2-5; 8 bases line up with TRBD2. This CDR3 comprises 16 residues. Germline assignment: CDR1 MNHEY and CDR2 SVGAGI. With V trimmed by 4 bases and J by 5 bases, 12 bases remained unmatched. The CDR3 bases are TGTGCCAGCAGTTCTCGGTTTGCGGGGGGCCGGGAGACCCAGTACTTC. Protein: CASSSRFAGGRETQYF.

J is TRBJ1-1 and V is TRBV30; TRBD1 is a possible D gene (6 bases). Germline V gene lookup returns CDR1 GTSNPN and CDR2 SVGIG (reference sequence). The CDR3 length is 12 residues. The V gene lost 5 bases and the J gene lost 9 bases, with 16 bases spanning the gap. For the CDR3, the DNA is TGTGCCTGGGAGGGGGGGGATGGGAAAGCTTTCTTT. Amino acid sequence: CAWEGGDGKAFF.

This clone came up once. The chain links TRBV7-2 to TRBJ2-5, with 12 bases identical to TRBD2. Germline CDR1 and CDR2: SGHTA and FQGNSA. The CDR3 is 15 amino acids. V was pared by 5 bases and J by 9 bases, with 10 bases of the junction left unmatched. The CDR3 DNA reads TGTGCCAGCAGCCCGAAGACTAGCGGGGGCGCGTCCCAGTACTTC. It yields the protein CASSPKTSGGASQYF.

This clone was counted between two and nine times. V usage is TRBV2 and J usage is TRBJ1-2; D possibly corresponds to TRBD1 (5 bases). The germline gives CDR1 SNHLY, CDR2 FYNNEI. The length of the CDR3 is 14 residues. V was clipped by 6 bases and J by 8 bases, with 19 bases between them. The CDR3 protein is CASSGSAQGGGYTF. CDR3 nucleotides: TGTGCCAGCAGCGGAAGCGCGCAGGGCGGAGGCTACACCTTC.

The gene calls are TRBV19 and TRBJ1-1; possible D gene TRBD1, 5 bases. The CDR3 totals 17 residues. Between the trimmed V and J ends, which lost 6 bases and 1 base, there was a span of 21 bases. Germline V CDR1 and CDR2: LNHDA, SQIVND (reference sequence). The CDR3 reads CASRVFAGIRTNTEAFF. CDR3 nucleotide sequence: TGTGCCAGTAGAGTATTTGCAGGGATTAGGACGAACACTGAAGCTTTCTTT.

The chain recombines TRBV27 with TRBJ1-4; D gene uncertain. Per germline, CDR1 MNHEY and CDR2 SMNVEV (reference sequence). V lost 2 bases, J lost 8 bases, and 9 bases lay in between. This CDR3 region has 13 residues. CDR3 in amino acids: CASSLGGWEKLFF. CDR3 nucleotide sequence: TGTGCCAGCAGTTTAGGAGGATGGGAAAAACTGTTTTTT.

V gene TRBV14 combines with J gene TRBJ1-3; D ambiguous. CDR3 length: 12 residues. Trimming took 2 bases from V and 8 from J, leaving 7 bases between them. From germline, CDR1 is SGHDN and CDR2 FVKESK. The CDR3 DNA reads TGTGCCAGCAGCCAATATGAGTACACCATATATTTT. Translated, it gives CASSQYEYTIYF.

The V and J genes are TRBV2 and TRBJ2-1; 8 bases fit TRBD2. The CDR3 spans 14 residues. The junction had 11 bases not matched to a gene; V was cut back by 7 bases and J by 9 bases. Germline CDR1 SNHLY, CDR2 FYNNEI. CDR3 amino acids: CASKGSGGHGEQFF. CDR3 DNA: TGTGCCAGCAAGGGATCGGGGGGGCATGGTGAGCAGTTCTTC. Full variable domain (rest looked up from reference TRBV2 and TRBJ2-1): EPEVTQTPSHQVTQMGQEVILRCVPISNHLYFYWYRQILGQKVEFLVSFYNNEISEKSEIFDDQFSVERPDGSNFTLKIRSTKLEDSAMYFCASKGSGGHGEQFFGPGTRLTVL.

J is TRBJ2-3 and V is TRBV7-3, with 7 bases identical to TRBD1. The CDR3 sequence is 18 residues long. V shed 1 base, J shed 2 bases, and the junction held 12 bases outside the gene matches. Looked up from germline, CDR1 is SGHTA and CDR2 is FQGTGA. This CDR3 reads CASSLRPPGQNPTDTQYF. The CDR3 DNA follows: TGTGCCAGCAGCTTAAGGCCTCCGGGACAGAATCCCACAGATACGCAGTATTTT.

This chain links TRBV7-9 with TRBJ1-1; D uncertain. Looked up from germline, CDR1 is SEHNR and CDR2 is FQNEAQ (reference sequence). The CDR3 totals 15 residues. V was pared by 5 bases and J by 4 bases, with 17 bases between. For the CDR3, the DNA is TGTGCCAGCAGCCTCCGAGACATGGCCACCACTGAAGCTTTCTTT. Translating gives CASSLRDMATTEAFF.

The chain links TRBV5-1 to TRBJ1-2; unclear D gene. Per germline, CDR1 SGHRS and CDR2 YFSETQ. This CDR3 spans 14 amino acids. V was clipped by 4 bases and J by 8 bases, with 18 bases between them. CDR3 coding DNA: TGCGCCAGCAGCGGCGGGGAGTCCTTCCTCGGCTACACCTTC. Translated: CASSGGESFLGYTF.

The chain employs TRBV25-1 and TRBJ1-2; D might be TRBD1 (5 bases). The CDR3 spans 15 residues. V was cut by 4 bases and J by 2 bases, with 14 bases left in between. CDR1 and CDR2 from the germline V gene are MGHDK and SYGVNS. The CDR3 spells CASSADTTANYGYTF. DNA of the CDR3: TGTGCCAGCAGTGCGGACACCACCGCAAACTATGGCTACACCTTC.

The rearrangement links TRBV6-4 to TRBJ1-2; D gene uncertain. The CDR3 runs 14 residues. V lost 0 bases and J lost 4, with 9 bases in between. CDR1 MRHNA and CDR2 SNTAGT come from the germline V gene. The CDR3 DNA is TGTGCCAGCAGTGACTCACGGGAGCCCTATGGCTACACCTTC. The encoded protein is CASSDSREPYGYTF.

The gene calls are TRBV5-8 and TRBJ2-3, with TRBD2 matching over 9 bases. CDR3 length equals 16 residues. In germline, CDR1 is SGHTS, CDR2 YDEGEE. The junction had 9 bases not matched to a gene; V was cut back by 5 bases and J by 2 bases. CDR3: CASSLGASGNTDTQYF. CDR3 nucleotides: TGTGCCAGCAGTCTCGGGGCTAGCGGGAACACAGATACGCAGTATTTT.

J is TRBJ1-3 and V is TRBV2, with D maybe TRBD1 (6 bases). Germline CDR1 is SNHLY and CDR2 is FYNNEI. With 6 bases removed from V and 2 bases from J, the gap between germline ends came to 17 bases. This CDR3 has 16 amino acids. The CDR3 DNA sequence: TGTGCCAGCAGCCCGCAGGGGAGGGAAGCTGGAAACACCATATATTTT. This translates into CASSPQGREAGNTIYF. The full variable domain, rest sourced from reference TRBV2 and TRBJ1-3, is EPEVTQTPSHQVTQMGQEVILRCVPISNHLYFYWYRQILGQKVEFLVSFYNNEISEKSEIFDDQFSVERPDGSNFTLKIRSTKLEDSAMYFCASSPQGREAGNTIYFGEGSWLTVV.